Listed here is a single T cell receptor (beta chain). Its matching antigen is unknown. Germline CDR1 reads LNHDA; CDR2 reads SQIVND (reference sequence). This CDR3 comprises 14 residues. A 10-nucleotide random UMI tagged transcripts in template-switch 5'RACE cDNA synthesis. TCRdb analysed the 5' RACE reads with MiXCR anew, one entry per CDR3 protein. The table records roughly 41,000 distinct CDR3 sequences, 11% of them present only once. This entry is derived from a study of neurological immune-mediated disorders. Time point given: technical triplicate 1. Study-wide points: The greatest TCR clonal expansion occurred in HTLV-1-associated myelopathy and the least in multiple sclerosis, which fell below healthy controls.

The V call is TRBV19, the J call TRBJ2-1; 9 bases align to TRBD2. The better agreement between TRBJ2-7 and the DNA end casts doubt on the J call. The receptor was derived from a man between 60 and 75 years old with HTLV-1-associated myelopathy (HAM/TSP). Sample: PBMCs. The CDR3 loop is CASSITAGGNEQYF. CDR3 sequence (DNA): TGTGCCAGTAGTATAACGGCGGGAGGGAATGAGCAGTACTTC.